Listed below are T cell receptor beta chains from one sample, sequenced in a study of T cell clonotyping in hematopoietic cell transplantation. TCRdb's copy holds only in-frame clones and misses some; the assay was immunoSEQ multiplex PCR. The sample shows about 16,000 clones, 80% to 90% of them seen only once. The material sequenced was peripheral blood mononuclear cells. The receptor source for this set is a middle-aged woman in good health. Some clones in this sample may be carry-over from other donors' samples. CDR3s include the opening cysteine and the closing phenylalanine or tryptophan. The D gene is left open where the match is weak. Clone size, where shown, is once, few, many, or a class for clones that have expanded.

TGTGCCAGCAGACCCCCAGGGGGTTATGGCTACACCTTC CASRPPGGYGYTF TRBJ1-2 TRBD1 TRBV6-5 NA
TGTGCCAGCAGCAAATTCTTCCGGGACAGGGGAAACTATGGCTACACCTTC CASSKFFRDRGNYGYTF TRBJ1-2 TRBD1 TRBV5-4 NA
TGTGCCAGCAGCTTAAAAGGGCATAAAAATGGCTACACCTTC CASSLKGHKNGYTF TRBJ1-2 NA TRBV7-2 NA
TGCAGTGTTGTGCGTCTCGAGACCCAGTACTTC CSVVRLETQYF TRBJ2-5 NA TRBV20-1 NA
TGCGCCAGCAGCCCTAGCGGGAAAGTCGGACATGAGCAGTTCTTC CASSPSGKVGHEQFF TRBJ2-1 TRBD2 TRBV5-1 NA
TGTGCCAGCAGCTTGGGGAGGAACTATGGCTACACCTTC CASSLGRNYGYTF TRBJ1-2 NA TRBV7-6 NA
TGTGCCAGCAGTGAGAGCGGCCCGGGAGGCTACGAGCAGTACTTC CASSESGPGGYEQYF TRBJ2-7 TRBD2 TRBV7-3 NA
TGTGCCTGGAGTGACCGCGGACAGGGCAGATCCTATGGCTACACCTTC CAWSDRGQGRSYGYTF TRBJ1-2 TRBD1 TRBV30 NA
TGTGCCAGCAGCTTCCAGGGGGCGGCCTACGAGCAGTACTTC CASSFQGAAYEQYF TRBJ2-7 TRBD1 TRBV5-6 NA
TGTGCCAGCAGTCCCGACAGGGGAGAGACCCAGTACTTC CASSPDRGETQYF TRBJ2-5 TRBD1 TRBV7-3 NA
TGTGCCAGTAGTAGGGACTTTCAAGAGACCCAGTACTTC CASSRDFQETQYF TRBJ2-5 NA TRBV19 large
TGTGCCAGCAGTGCCCGGGGGGGGGCGATATTGAACACCGGGGAGCTGTTTTTT CASSARGGAILNTGELFF TRBJ2-2 TRBD2 TRBV6-1 NA
TGTGCCGGCCTTCCCTTCGATGGCTACACCTTC CAGLPFDGYTF TRBJ1-2 NA TRBV10-3 few
TGTGCCAGCAGCTCAGCGGGAGCTTACAATGAGCAGTTCTTC CASSSAGAYNEQFF TRBJ2-1 TRBD2 TRBV7-9 NA
TGTGCCAGCAGCTCAAGTGGGGTAGCTAACTATGGCTACACCTTC CASSSSGVANYGYTF TRBJ1-2 NA TRBV5-5 NA
TGTGCCAGCAGTCCACCCGGGGTACAAGAGACCCAGTACTTC CASSPPGVQETQYF TRBJ2-5 NA TRBV28 NA
TGTGCCTGGGGGGGGAGCTATGGCTACACCTTC CAWGGSYGYTF TRBJ1-2 NA TRBV30 NA
TGCGCCAGCAGCCACTTGGGTACAGGGGACACCGGGGAGCTGTTTTTT CASSHLGTGDTGELFF TRBJ2-2 TRBD1 TRBV4-1 NA
TGTGCCTGGAGTCCGGGACAGGGAAATGAAAAACTGTTTTTT CAWSPGQGNEKLFF TRBJ1-4 TRBD1 TRBV30 NA
TGTGCCAGCAGTCCAGACCCCGGGGGTGAGGACGAGCAGTACTTC CASSPDPGGEDEQYF TRBJ2-7 NA TRBV27 NA
TGTGCCAGCAGTGAGGGGGGACACCGAAATGAAAAACTGTTTTTT CASSEGGHRNEKLFF TRBJ1-4 NA TRBV2 NA
TGTGCCAGCAGCCTGACAGGGGAGGTAGCTTTCTTT CASSLTGEVAFF TRBJ1-1 TRBD1 TRBV5-6 NA
TGTGCCAGCAGTAACAGGGGGCGGAATGAAAAACTGTTTTTT CASSNRGRNEKLFF TRBJ1-4 TRBD1 TRBV28 NA
TGTGCCAGCAGCCCACGGACTGGGAACGCTTTCTTT CASSPRTGNAFF TRBJ1-1 NA TRBV7-8 NA